The following is a TCR beta chain sequence with its context. CDR1 and CDR2 from the germline V gene are KGHDR and SFDVKD. Trimming removed 2 bases from V and 5 bases from J, with 15 bases in between. The CDR3 totals 15 residues. This record belongs to a study of blood T cell repertoires in COVID-19. At the level of the study: Researchers got acute and convalescent COVID-19 samples from the United States, Italy and Spain. PBMCs, B-cell-depleted T cells, or T cells were the source of the cDNA or gDNA that made up the material.

As handled by the study authors: Estimation of nucleated cell counts relied on the amplification of reference gene primers. Clones were sequenced by immunoSEQ multiplex PCR, and TCRdb holds only the in-frame ones, with some missing. V, J and clone size were drawn from that table, and D and trimming were deduced from the DNA. The sample records 110,000 to 150,000 clones, 81% being singletons. The chain is built from TRBV24-1 and TRBJ2-7, with a possible D match to TRBD1 (5 bases). Sequenced input: peripheral blood. The source of this sequence is a human donor in a cohort sampled during active COVID-19. This CDR3 is CATSDYNGQGHEQYF. For the CDR3, the DNA is TGTGCCACCAGTGATTACAACGGGCAGGGTCACGAGCAGTACTTC.